This T cell receptor (beta chain) comes out of a study of radiation and T cells in renal cell carcinoma (dated by TCRdb to 2018 to 2021). Turning to the overall study: In total, 50 to 55 samples underwent TCR beta sequencing: 25 or so tumors plus 27 peripheral blood samples. The final blood draw was performed at 4 weeks after radiation, at the same time as nephrectomy. A total of 4,016,671 unique CDR3 nucleotide sequences, encoding 2,500,000 or so unique CDR3 amino acid sequences, were found across all 50 or so samples. The research as a whole found: In blood, the top tumor clonotypes increased from baseline to 2 weeks after radiation and then shrank by 4 weeks, which suggests a temporary expansion of tumor-resident clones. With a single-armed trial design, the study had no way to address how radiation dose or scheduling affects the TCR repertoire. Because pretreatment tumor biopsies were not available, the study could not determine whether clonotypes were already present within the tumor at baseline. Changes in the blood repertoire were not tracked past 4 weeks after treatment.

TCR beta libraries were generated from genomic DNA with the immunoSEQ kit, following the manufacturer's recommendations. For library preparation, a first multiplex PCR was performed with proprietary primers, followed by a second PCR in which unique barcodes were added, and bead cleanups were performed after each round. A positive control reaction and a negative control reaction, both provided in the kit, were run with every batch of samples. The final libraries were assessed on an Agilent 4200 TapeStation D1000 ScreenTape, pooled by volume, and quantified by qPCR. Sequencing ran on an Illumina NextSeq500 with a MidOutput 150-cycle cartridge, using 156 Read1 and 15 Index1 cycles with kit custom primers. The pooled library was loaded at roughly 1 pM, with a roughly 20% PhiX control spiked in. Per the original workflow: Vendor-processed data were analyzed in R, and a clonotype was defined as all T cells sharing the same CDR3 nucleotide sequence. For clone abundance analyses, frequencies were normalized to the 10,000 most abundant clones per sample. Before analysis, public T cell clones were removed, and these numbered fewer than five per sample on average. A difference in abundance of at least 32-fold between compartments was used to define tumor-enriched and baseline blood-enriched clonotypes. A beta-binomial differential abundance model was applied to find clonotypes that expanded or contracted between blood time points. Tumor-blood repertoire similarity was measured with the Baroni-Urbani and Buser coefficient, and groups were compared using two-tailed Wilcoxon tests in R. TCRdb obtained this table from immuneACCESS and retained in-frame rearrangements with V and J assigned. These tables miss some clones; where compared with another copy, unresolved V genes account for less than half of the shortfall, and the remainder is unexplained. Clone size and V and J calls were adopted from that table, with D and trimming inferred from the DNA. The sample data list about 170,000 clones, and roughly nine tenths of these were observed just once. The top ten hold 11% of the sample.

The meaning of the sample's time point label: blood 4 weeks post-SBRT, at nephrectomy. The sample's treatment or condition label, decoded: 15 Gy SBRT to primary tumor, nephrectomy 4 weeks later. Samples were obtained from a clinical trial, in which 15 Gy stereotactic body radiation therapy was delivered to primary renal cell carcinomas and nephrectomy was performed 4 weeks later. To follow tumor-enriched clonotypes, serial peripheral blood was collected from radiation-treated patients at baseline and at 2 weeks and 4 weeks after SBRT. All patients had renal cell carcinoma with clear cell pathology. The QIAamp DNA Blood Mini Kit (Qiagen) was used to prepare genomic DNA for TCR sequencing. The analyses included just those samples that passed every quality control check. According to the germline V gene (reference sequence), CDR1 reads LNHDA and CDR2 reads SQIVND. Between the V and J ends, shortened by 4 bases and 1 base respectively, the junction contains 8 bases. Including the terminal cysteine and phenylalanine, the CDR3 comprises 15 residues. Kept here is only the CDR3 DNA, which spans 45 bases and is read in frame from base 1.

As regards this clone: Its antigen is still unknown. No qualities accompany the bases; no much larger clone lies one base away.

The chain was built from TRBV19 and TRBJ2-6; the D gene is unclear. The receptor was derived from a woman in her fifties or sixties with renal cell carcinoma. This material consisted of blood, taken from a patient whose treatment included radiotherapy and nephrectomy. The DNA is TGTGCCAGTAGTACCGCAAGATCTGGGGCCAACGTCCTGACTTTC. Its protein reads: CASSTARSGANVLTF. Reference TRBV19 and TRBJ2-6 proteins supply the regions before and after the CDR3; the full variable domain is: DGGITQSPKYLFRKEGQNVTLSCEQNLNHDAMYWYRQDPGQGLRLIYYSQIVNDFQKGDIAEGYSVSREKKESFPLTVTSAQKNPTAFYLCASSTARSGANVLTFGAGSRLTVL.